This T cell receptor beta chain was recovered during a study of blood T cells in healthy people across ages. As for this clonotype: What it recognizes is unknown. A much larger clone lies a single base off, so this may be a read error.

With a J-beta primer mix and a sample-barcoded 5' primer, a second PCR ran about 7 to 11 cycles. TCRdb re-called the 5' RACE reads through MiXCR, storing one row per CDR3 protein. The sample includes hundreds of thousands of distinct CDR3 sequences, more than 50% of them seen just once. Study outcomes and limitations: Leaving the PBMCs unsorted stopped any conclusive comparison of naive versus antigen-experienced cells.

Looked up from germline, CDR1 is MNHEY and CDR2 is SVGAGI. This CDR3 region has 13 residues. The clonotype was recovered from a man aged 40-49 years in good health. Sequencing was performed on blood. This sequence joins TRBV6-5 and TRBJ1-1; no definite D call. The CDR3 DNA is TGTGCCGGCAGTTACTCCGTGGCTGCAGCCGCTTTCTTT. The encoded protein is CAGSYSVAAAAFF.